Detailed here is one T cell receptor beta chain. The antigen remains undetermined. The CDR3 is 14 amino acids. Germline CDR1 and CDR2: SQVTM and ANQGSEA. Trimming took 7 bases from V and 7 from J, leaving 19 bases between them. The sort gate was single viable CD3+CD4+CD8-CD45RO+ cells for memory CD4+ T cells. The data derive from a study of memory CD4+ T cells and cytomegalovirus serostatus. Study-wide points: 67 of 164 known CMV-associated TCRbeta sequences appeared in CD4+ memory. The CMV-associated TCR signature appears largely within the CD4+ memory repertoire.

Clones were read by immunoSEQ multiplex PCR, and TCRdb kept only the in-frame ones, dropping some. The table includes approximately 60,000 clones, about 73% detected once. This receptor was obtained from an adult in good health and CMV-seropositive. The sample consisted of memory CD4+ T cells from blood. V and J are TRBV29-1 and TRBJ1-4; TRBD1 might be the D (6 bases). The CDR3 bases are TGCAGCGGATACCTTACAGGGTTCGGTGAAAAACTGTTTTTT. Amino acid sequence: CSGYLTGFGEKLFF.